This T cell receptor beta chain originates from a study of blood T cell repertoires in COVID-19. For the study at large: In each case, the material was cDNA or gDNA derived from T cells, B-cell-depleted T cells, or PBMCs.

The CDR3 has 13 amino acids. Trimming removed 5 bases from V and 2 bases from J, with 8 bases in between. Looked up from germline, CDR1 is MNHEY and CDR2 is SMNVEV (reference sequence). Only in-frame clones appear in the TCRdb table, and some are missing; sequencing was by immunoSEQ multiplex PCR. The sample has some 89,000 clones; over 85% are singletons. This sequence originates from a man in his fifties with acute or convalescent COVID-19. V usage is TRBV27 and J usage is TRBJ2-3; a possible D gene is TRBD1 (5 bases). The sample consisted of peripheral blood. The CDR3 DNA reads TGTGCCAGCAGTCTCGGACACACAGATACGCAGTATTTT. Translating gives CASSLGHTDTQYF.